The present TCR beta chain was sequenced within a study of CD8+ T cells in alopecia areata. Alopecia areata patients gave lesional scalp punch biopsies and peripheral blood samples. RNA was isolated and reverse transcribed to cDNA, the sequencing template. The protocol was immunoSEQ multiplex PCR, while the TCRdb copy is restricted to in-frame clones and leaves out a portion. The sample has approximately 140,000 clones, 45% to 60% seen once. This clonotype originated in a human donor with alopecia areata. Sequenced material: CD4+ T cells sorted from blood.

In nucleotides, the CDR3 is TGTGCCAGCAGCCAAGAGGGACAGGGAAGCAATGAGCAGTTCTTC. As protein: CASSQEGQGSNEQFF. This chain uses TRBV4-2 with TRBJ2-1; 9 bases agree with TRBD1. Germline CDR1 reads LGHNA; CDR2 reads YNFKEQ. The CDR3 covers 15 residues. V lost 0 bases and J lost 6; bases outside the gene matches: 3.